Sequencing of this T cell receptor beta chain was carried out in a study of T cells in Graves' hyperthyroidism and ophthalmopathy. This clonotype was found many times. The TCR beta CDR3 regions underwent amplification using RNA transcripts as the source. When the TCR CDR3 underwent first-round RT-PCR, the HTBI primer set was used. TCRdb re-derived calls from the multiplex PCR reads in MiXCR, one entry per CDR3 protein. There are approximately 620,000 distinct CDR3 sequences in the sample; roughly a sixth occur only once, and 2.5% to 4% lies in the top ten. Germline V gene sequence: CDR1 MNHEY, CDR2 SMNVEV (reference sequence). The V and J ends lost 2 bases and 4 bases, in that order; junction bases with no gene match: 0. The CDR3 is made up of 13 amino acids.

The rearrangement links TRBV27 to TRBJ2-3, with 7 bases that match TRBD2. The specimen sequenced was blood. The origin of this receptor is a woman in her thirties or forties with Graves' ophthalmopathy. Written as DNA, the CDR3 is TGTGCCAGCAGTTTAGGGAGGGCAGATACGCAGTATTTT. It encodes CASSLGRADTQYF.